This note documents a single TCR beta chain sequence. Antigen unknown. The ends were cut back, 3 bases at V and 4 bases at J, with 18 bases in the middle. The CDR3 has 16 residues. The germline V gene encodes CDR1 LGHDT and CDR2 YNNKEL (reference sequence). Unique molecular identifiers were built into the TCR beta cDNA libraries. Approximately 0.5 million cDNA molecules were recovered from an input of roughly 0.85 to 10 million T cells. TCRdb reanalysed the PCR reads using MiXCR and keeps one entry per CDR3 protein. The sample consists of hundreds of thousands of distinct CDR3 sequences, roughly three fifths of them appearing once. This specimen comes from a study of post-analysis software for immune sequencing data. General study findings and limits: Five or six TRBV segments were more frequent in patients than controls; TRBV5-6, TRBV5-1 and TRBV20-1 belonged to this group.

V is TRBV3-1 and J is TRBJ1-2, with D possibly TRBD1 on 6 matching bases. The receptor's source is a girl aged 2-15 years with multiple sclerosis. Sequencing was done on a sample of blood. The CDR3 DNA sequence: TGTGCCAGCAGCCACGCTTCCCCTACAGGGCCCTATGGCTACACCTTC. The encoded protein is CASSHASPTGPYGYTF.